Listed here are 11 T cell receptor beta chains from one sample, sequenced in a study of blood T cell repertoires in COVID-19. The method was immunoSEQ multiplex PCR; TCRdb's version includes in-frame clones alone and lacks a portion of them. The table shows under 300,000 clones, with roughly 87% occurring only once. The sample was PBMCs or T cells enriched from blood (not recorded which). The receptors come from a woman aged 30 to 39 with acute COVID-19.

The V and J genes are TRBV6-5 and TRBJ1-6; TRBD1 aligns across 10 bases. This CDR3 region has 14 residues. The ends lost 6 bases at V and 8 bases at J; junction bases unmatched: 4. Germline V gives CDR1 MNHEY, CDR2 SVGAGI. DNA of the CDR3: TGTGCCAGCAGCTACGGGACAGGGGATTCACCCCTCCACTTT. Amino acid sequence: CASSYGTGDSPLHF.

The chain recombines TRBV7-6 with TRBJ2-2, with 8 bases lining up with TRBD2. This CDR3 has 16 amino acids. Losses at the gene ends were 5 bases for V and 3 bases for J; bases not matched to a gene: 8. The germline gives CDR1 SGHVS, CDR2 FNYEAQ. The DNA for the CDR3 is TGTGCCAGCAGCGAGCGCCTAGCGGGCGACACCGGGGAGCTGTTTTTT. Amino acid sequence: CASSERLAGDTGELFF.

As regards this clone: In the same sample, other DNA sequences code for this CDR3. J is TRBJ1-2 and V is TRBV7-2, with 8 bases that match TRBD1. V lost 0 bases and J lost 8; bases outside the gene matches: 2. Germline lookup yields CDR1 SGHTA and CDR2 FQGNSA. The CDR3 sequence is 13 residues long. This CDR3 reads CASSLATGDGYTF. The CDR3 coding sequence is TGTGCCAGCAGCTTAGCGACAGGGGACGGCTACACCTTC.

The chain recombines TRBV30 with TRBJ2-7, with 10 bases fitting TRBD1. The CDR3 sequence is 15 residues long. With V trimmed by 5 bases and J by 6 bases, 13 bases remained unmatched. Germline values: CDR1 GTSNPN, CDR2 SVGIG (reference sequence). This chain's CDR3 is CAWGRTGGPASEQYF. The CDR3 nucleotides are TGTGCCTGGGGTCGGACAGGGGGACCCGCGTCCGAGCAGTACTTC.

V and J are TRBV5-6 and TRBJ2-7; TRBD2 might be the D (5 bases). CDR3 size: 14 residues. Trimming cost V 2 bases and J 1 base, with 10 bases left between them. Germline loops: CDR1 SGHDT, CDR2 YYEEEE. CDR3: CASSLGGHSYEQYF. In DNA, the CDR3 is TGTGCCAGCAGCTTAGGCGGGCATTCCTACGAGCAGTACTTC.

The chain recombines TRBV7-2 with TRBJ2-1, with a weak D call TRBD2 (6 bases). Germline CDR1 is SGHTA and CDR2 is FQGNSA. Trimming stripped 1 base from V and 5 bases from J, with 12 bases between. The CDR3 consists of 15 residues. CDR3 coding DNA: TGTGCCAGCAGCTTAGTGCTCGGGGGTGACAATGAGCAGTTCTTC. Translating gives CASSLVLGGDNEQFF.

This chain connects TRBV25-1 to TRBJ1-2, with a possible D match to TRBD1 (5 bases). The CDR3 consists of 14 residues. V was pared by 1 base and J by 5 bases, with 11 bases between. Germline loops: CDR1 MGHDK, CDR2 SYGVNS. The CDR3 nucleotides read TGTGCCAGCAGTGAATGGGGCGGGGGTTATGGCTACACCTTC. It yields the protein CASSEWGGGYGYTF.

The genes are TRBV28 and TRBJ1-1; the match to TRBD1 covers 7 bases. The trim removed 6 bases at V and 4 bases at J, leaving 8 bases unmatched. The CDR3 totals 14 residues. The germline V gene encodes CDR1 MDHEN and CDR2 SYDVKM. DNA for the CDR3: TGTGCCAGCAGCTACCCGCGGACAGGCACTGAAGCTTTCTTT. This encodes CASSYPRTGTEAFF.

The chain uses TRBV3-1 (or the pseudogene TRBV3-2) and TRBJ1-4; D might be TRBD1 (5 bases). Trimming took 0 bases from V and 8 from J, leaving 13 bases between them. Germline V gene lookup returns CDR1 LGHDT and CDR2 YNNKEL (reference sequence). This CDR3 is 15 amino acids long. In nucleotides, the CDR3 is TGTGCCAGCAGCCAAGAGGGGGGTCGATTGGAAAAACTGTTTTTT. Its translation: CASSQEGGRLEKLFF.

The CDR3 loop is CASSPLGVYEQYF. CDR3 nucleotide sequence: TGTGCCAGCAGCCCGCTCGGGGTCTACGAGCAGTACTTC. The rearrangement links TRBV7-2 to TRBJ2-7; perhaps TRBD2 as D (5 bases). Germline assignment: CDR1 SGHTA and CDR2 FQGNSA. V lost 5 bases to trimming and J lost 3 bases, with 11 bases between them. The CDR3 has 13 residues.

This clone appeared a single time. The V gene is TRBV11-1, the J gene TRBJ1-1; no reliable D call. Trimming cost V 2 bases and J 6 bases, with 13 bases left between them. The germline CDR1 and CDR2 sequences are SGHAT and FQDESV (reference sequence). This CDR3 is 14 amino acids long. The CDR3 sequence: CASSLKKWASEAFF. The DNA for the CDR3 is TGTGCCAGCAGCTTAAAAAAGTGGGCTTCTGAAGCTTTCTTT.